The present T cell receptor (beta chain) was sequenced within a study of T-cell reconstitution after alpha-beta-depleted transplantation in children (dated by TCRdb to 2016 to 2018). With regard to the full study: T-cell immune reconstitution after TCRalphabeta/CD19-depleted allogeneic hematopoietic cell transplantation in children was quantitatively tracked in the study by means of TCR repertoire profiling.

The sample's treatment or condition label, in plain terms: allogeneic hematopoietic cell transplantation with graft depleted of TCRalphabeta T cells and CD19 B cells. TCRalphabeta/CD19-depleted allogeneic hematopoietic cell grafts were given to the transplant recipients, all of whom were children. This clonotype occurred a few times. The antigen it binds to is not known. The record has no base qualities; no much larger clone is one base away. Findings and caveats that apply to the study as a whole: In some patients, high TCRbeta diversity at day 60 was attributed to recipient T cells and intrathymic progenitors that had survived conditioning. Over subsequent months, a decline in hyperexpanded clone frequencies was noted, and after one year, T-cell counts and TCRbeta diversity were mostly ascribed to newly produced T cells. The apparently early recovery of alphabetaT-cell counts about two months after transplant reportedly depended on only several hundred rapidly expanded clones that came from non-depleted graft cells.

The germline V gene encodes CDR1 MNHEY and CDR2 SVGAGI. The cysteine opens and the phenylalanine closes a CDR3 of 14 amino acids. Solely the CDR3 DNA is kept, with 42 bases framed from the first base. V is cut by 5 bases and J by 2 bases, and the space between the germline ends is 11 bases. Library construction relied on PCR. The sequencing machine was an Illumina HiSeq 2500. TCR library preparation used molecular barcoding, with unique molecular identifiers applied to normalize quantification of the TCRbeta repertoire. TCRdb took the public reads, trimmed them with fastp at Q25, ran MiXCR for clone calling and kept in-frame beta chains. Rows merge per CDR3 protein into single entries with the most common DNA and genes. Recorded for this sample are about 440,000 distinct CDR3 sequences; over 40% of them occurred a single time. The ten largest account for under 30% of the sample.

Sequencing used PBMCs, obtained before TCRalphabeta/CD19-depleted stem cell transplant. The origin of this receptor is a girl aged 2 to 10 with aplastic anemia, due to receive a stem cell transplant. The sequence joins TRBV6-5 to TRBJ2-3; the D gene lacks a confident call. This receptor has the CDR3 CASSHREYTDTQYF. The DNA sequence is TGTGCCAGCAGTCACAGAGAGTACACAGATACGCAGTATTTT.